This entry lists 8 T cell receptor beta chains sequenced from one sample in a study of blood T cell repertoires in COVID-19. The assay was immunoSEQ multiplex PCR, and TCRdb's table has in-frame clones only and misses some. The repertoire holds 120,000 or so clones, with roughly 80% as singletons. Sequencing used peripheral blood. Receptors were obtained from a man aged 45-60 years with acute or convalescent COVID-19.

The V and J genes are TRBV4-1 and TRBJ2-7, with D tentatively TRBD1 (5 bases). CDR1 is MGHRA and CDR2 is YSYEKL in the germline V gene. The CDR3 totals 16 residues. V dropped 1 base and J dropped 5 bases, with 18 bases sitting between them. Here the CDR3 reads CASSQGARVYLDEQYF. CDR3 DNA: TGCGCCAGCAGCCAAGGAGCCAGGGTTTATCTTGACGAGCAGTACTTC.

The chain recombines TRBV5-1 with TRBJ2-6; D might be TRBD2 (5 bases). From germline, CDR1 is SGHRS and CDR2 YFSETQ. The CDR3 is made up of 17 amino acids. Trimming left V 1 base short and J 1 base short, with 12 bases between. The CDR3 DNA reads TGCGCCAGCAGCTTGTACACTCGGGGATCTGGGGCCAACGTCCTGACTTTC. It encodes CASSLYTRGSGANVLTF.

J is TRBJ2-1 and V is TRBV5-1; no definite D call. The length of the CDR3 is 13 residues. CDR1 and CDR2 from the germline V gene are SGHRS and YFSETQ. Trimming took off 1 base at V and 7 bases at J, with 9 bases between the two ends. CDR3 nucleotides: TGCGCCAGCAGCTTGCAGGCAACGAATGAGCAGTTCTTC. It specifies CASSLQATNEQFF.

V usage is TRBV4-1 and J usage is TRBJ2-7; perhaps TRBD2 as D (6 bases). V was cut by 5 bases and J by 1 base, with 12 bases left in between. Germline V gene lookup returns CDR1 MGHRA and CDR2 YSYEKL. The CDR3 has 14 residues. CDR3 in amino acids: CASSWDSISYEQYF. CDR3 nucleotide sequence: TGCGCCAGCAGCTGGGACTCAATTTCCTACGAGCAGTACTTC.

The gene calls are TRBV6-5 and TRBJ2-3; weak D call: TRBD2 (5 bases). The germline V gene encodes CDR1 MNHEY and CDR2 SVGAGI. Trimming removed 6 bases from V and 8 bases from J, with 15 bases in between. The CDR3 totals 13 residues. This CDR3 is CASSATRTVTQYF. The CDR3 DNA is TGTGCCAGCAGCGCAACTAGAACCGTTACGCAGTATTTT.

The rearrangement links TRBV11-1 to TRBJ2-7; 10 nucleotides agree with TRBD1. CDR1 and CDR2 from the germline V gene are SGHAT and FQDESV (reference sequence). V lost 5 bases to trimming and J lost 7 bases; unmatched junction nucleotides: 11. CDR3 size: 15 residues. Written as DNA, the CDR3 is TGTGCCAGCAGCCCACCTCGACAGGGGGCGAGGGAGCAGTACTTC. This sequence encodes CASSPPRQGAREQYF.

The chain employs TRBV7-9 and TRBJ2-7; perhaps TRBD1 as D (5 bases). The V gene lost 5 bases and the J gene lost 3 bases, with 11 bases spanning the gap. There are 13 residues in the CDR3. From germline, CDR1 is SEHNR and CDR2 FQNEAQ (reference sequence). CDR3 sequence: CASSPGNDYEQYF. The CDR3 DNA follows: TGTGCCAGCAGCCCAGGGAACGACTACGAGCAGTACTTC.

This sequence joins TRBV6-6 and TRBJ1-2, with a weak D call TRBD1 (6 bases). The CDR3 has 16 residues. The V and J ends lost 2 bases and 2 bases respectively, with 15 bases between them. Germline lookup yields CDR1 MNHNY and CDR2 SVGAGI (reference sequence). DNA of the CDR3: TGTGCCAGCAGTTACCCCGGGACAACCTCAAACTATGGCTACACCTTC. Protein product: CASSYPGTTSNYGYTF.